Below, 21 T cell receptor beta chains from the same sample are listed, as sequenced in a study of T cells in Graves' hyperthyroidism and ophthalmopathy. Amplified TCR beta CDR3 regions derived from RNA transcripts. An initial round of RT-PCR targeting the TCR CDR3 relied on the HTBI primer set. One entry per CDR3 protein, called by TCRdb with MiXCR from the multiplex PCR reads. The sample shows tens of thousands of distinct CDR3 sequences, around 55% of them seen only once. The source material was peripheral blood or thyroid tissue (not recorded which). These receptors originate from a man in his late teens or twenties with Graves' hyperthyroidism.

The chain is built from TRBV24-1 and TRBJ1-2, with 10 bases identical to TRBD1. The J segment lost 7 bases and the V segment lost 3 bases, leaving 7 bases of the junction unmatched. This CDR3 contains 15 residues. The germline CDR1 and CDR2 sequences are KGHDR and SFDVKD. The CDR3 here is CATSDLTGGPGGYTF. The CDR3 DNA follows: TGTGCCACCAGTGATCTGACAGGGGGCCCGGGTGGCTACACCTTC.

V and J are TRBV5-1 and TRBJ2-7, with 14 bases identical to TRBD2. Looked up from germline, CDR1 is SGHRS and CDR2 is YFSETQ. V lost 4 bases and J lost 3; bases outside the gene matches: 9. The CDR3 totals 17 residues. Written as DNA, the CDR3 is TGCGCCAGCAGCCCTCCTGGGACTAGCGGGGGCTACTACGAGCAGTACTTC. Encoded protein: CASSPPGTSGGYYEQYF.

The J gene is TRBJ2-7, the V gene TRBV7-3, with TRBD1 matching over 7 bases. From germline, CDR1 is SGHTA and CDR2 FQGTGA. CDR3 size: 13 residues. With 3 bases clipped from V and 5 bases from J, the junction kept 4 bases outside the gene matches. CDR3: CASSFDRADEQYF. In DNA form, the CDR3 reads TGTGCCAGCAGCTTCGACAGGGCGGACGAGCAGTACTTC.

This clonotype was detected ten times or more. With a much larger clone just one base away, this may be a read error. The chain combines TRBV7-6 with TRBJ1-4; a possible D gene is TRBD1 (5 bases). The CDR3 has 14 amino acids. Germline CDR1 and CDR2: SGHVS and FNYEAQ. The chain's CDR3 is CANSTRQFNEKLFF. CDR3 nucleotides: TGTGCCAACAGCACACGACAGTTTAATGAAAAACTGTTTTTT.

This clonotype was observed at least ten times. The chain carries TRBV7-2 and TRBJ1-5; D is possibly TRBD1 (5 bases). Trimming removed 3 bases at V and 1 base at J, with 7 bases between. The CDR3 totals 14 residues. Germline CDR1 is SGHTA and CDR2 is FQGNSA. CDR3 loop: CASSFRQSNQPQHF. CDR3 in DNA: TGTGCCAGCAGCTTCAGACAGAGCAATCAGCCCCAGCATTTT.

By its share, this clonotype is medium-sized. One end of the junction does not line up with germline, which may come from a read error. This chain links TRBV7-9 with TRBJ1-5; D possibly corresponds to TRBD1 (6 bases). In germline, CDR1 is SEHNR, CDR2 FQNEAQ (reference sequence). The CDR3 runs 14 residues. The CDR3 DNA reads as TGTGCCAGCAGTTTAGGGGGTATGGATCAGCCCCAGCATTTT. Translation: CASSLGGMDQPQHF.

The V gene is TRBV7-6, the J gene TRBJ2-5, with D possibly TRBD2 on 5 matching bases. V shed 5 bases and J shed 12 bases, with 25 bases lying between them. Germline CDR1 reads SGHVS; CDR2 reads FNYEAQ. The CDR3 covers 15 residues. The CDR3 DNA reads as TGTGCCAGCAGCGCCCATAGGACTTATCAGAGCGAGGAGTACTTC. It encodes CASSAHRTYQSEEYF.

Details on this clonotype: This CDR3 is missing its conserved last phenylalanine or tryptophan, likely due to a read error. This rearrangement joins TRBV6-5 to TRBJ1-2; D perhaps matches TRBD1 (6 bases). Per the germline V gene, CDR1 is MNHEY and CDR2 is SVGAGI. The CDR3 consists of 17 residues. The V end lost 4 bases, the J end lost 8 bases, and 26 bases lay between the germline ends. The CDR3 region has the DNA TGTGCCAGCAGTTCATCTCGGGGCCTTCAGTCGGGGGGCGGCTACACCTCC. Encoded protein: CASSSSRGLQSGGGYTS.

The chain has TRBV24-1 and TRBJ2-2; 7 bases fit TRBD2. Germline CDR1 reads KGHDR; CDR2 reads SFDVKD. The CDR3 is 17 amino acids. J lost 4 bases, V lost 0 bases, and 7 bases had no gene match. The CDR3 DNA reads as TGTGCCACCAGTGATTTGTCGGCGGGAGTAGTCACCGGGGAGCTGTTTTTT. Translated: CATSDLSAGVVTGELFF.

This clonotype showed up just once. The CDR3 DNA follows: TGCAGCGTTGGACTTGCAGGAAACACCATATATTTT. Its protein product is CSVGLAGNTIYF. The rearrangement links TRBV29-1 to TRBJ1-3; D is uncertain. Germline V gene lookup returns CDR1 SQVTM and CDR2 ANQGSEA. The CDR3 length is 12 residues. Trimming shortened V by 4 bases and J by 4 bases, and 8 bases separated the two germline ends.

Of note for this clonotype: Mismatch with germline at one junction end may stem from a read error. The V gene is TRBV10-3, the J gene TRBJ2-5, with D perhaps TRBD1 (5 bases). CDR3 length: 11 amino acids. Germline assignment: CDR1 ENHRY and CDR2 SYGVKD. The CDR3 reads CAVRVQETQYF. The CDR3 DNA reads TGTGCCGTCAGGGTTCAAGAGACCCAGTACTTC.

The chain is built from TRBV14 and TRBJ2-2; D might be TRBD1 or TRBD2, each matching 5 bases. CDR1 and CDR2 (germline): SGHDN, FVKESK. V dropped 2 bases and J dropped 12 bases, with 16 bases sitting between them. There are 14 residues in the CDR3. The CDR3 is CASSQLSGTRQLFF. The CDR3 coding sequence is TGTGCCAGCAGCCAACTCTCCGGGACCCGGCAGCTGTTTTTT. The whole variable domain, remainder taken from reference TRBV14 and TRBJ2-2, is EAGVTQFPSHSVIEKGQTVTLRCDPISGHDNLYWYRRVMGKEIKFLLHFVKESKQDESGMPNNRFLAERTGGTYSTLKVQPAELEDSGVYFCASSQLSGTRQLFFGEGSRLTVL.

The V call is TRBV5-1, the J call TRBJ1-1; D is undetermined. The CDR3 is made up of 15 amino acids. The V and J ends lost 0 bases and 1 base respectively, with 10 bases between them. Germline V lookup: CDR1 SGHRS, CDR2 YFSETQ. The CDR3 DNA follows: TGCGCCAGCAGCTTGGATGGCAGGCCGAACACTGAAGCTTTCTTT. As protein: CASSLDGRPNTEAFF.

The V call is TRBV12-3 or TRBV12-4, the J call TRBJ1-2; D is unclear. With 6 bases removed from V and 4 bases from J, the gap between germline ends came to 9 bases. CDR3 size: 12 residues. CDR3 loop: CASSGDGYGYTF. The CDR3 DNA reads TGTGCCAGCAGCGGCGACGGCTATGGCTACACCTTC.

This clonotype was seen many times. CDR3: CASSPSWDPQETQYF. The DNA for the CDR3 is TGTGCCAGCTCACCATCCTGGGACCCCCAAGAGACCCAGTACTTC. This sequence joins TRBV18 and TRBJ2-5; D possibly uses TRBD1 or TRBD2 (5 bases each). Germline-derived CDR1 and CDR2 are KGHSH and LQKENI. This CDR3 is built from 15 residues. V dropped 2 bases and J dropped 1 base, with 11 bases sitting between them.

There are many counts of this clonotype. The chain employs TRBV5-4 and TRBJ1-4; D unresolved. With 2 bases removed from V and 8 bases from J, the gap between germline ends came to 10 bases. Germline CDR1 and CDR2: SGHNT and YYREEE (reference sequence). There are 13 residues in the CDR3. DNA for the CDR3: TGTGCCAGCAGCTTCGGGAGAAAGGAAAAACTGTTTTTT. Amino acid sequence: CASSFGRKEKLFF.

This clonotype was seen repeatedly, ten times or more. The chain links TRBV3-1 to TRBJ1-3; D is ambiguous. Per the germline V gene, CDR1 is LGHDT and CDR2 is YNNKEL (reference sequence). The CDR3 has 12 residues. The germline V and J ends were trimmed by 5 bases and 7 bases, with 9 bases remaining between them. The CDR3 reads CASSEVTNTIYF. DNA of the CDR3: TGTGCCAGCAGCGAGGTTACCAACACCATATATTTT.

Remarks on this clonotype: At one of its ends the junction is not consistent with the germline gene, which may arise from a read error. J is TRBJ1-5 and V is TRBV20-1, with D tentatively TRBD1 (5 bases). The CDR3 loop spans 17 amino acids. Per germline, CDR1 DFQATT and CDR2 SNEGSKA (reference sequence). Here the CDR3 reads CSARVGGPGDSNQLQHF. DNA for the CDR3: TGCAGTGCTAGAGTGGGCGGGCCGGGGGATAGCAATCAGCTCCAGCATTTT.

The DNA of the CDR3 is TGTGCCACCAGCAGTGCTAGAGACGCATATGAAGCTTTCTTT. Its translation is CATSSARDAYEAFF. This rearrangement joins TRBV15 to TRBJ1-1; no firm D call. This CDR3 region has 14 residues. The germline V and J ends were trimmed by 3 bases and 7 bases, with 15 bases remaining between them. Germline assignment: CDR1 LNHNV and CDR2 YYDKDF (reference sequence).

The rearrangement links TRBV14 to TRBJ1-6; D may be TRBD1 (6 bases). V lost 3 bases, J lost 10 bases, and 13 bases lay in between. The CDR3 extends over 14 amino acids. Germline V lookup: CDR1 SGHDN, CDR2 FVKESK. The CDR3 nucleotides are TGTGCCAGCAGCCATAACAGGGTAAAATCACCCCTCCACTTT. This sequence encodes CASSHNRVKSPLHF.

CDR3 sequence: CSVEGTQGETQYF. The DNA of the CDR3 is TGCAGCGTTGAAGGGACCCAGGGGGAGACCCAGTACTTC. The chain is built from TRBV29-1 and TRBJ2-5; possibly TRBD1 for D (6 bases). The CDR3 is 13 amino acids. Trimming stripped 1 base from V and 5 bases from J, with 11 bases between. The germline CDR1 and CDR2 sequences are SQVTM and ANQGSEA.